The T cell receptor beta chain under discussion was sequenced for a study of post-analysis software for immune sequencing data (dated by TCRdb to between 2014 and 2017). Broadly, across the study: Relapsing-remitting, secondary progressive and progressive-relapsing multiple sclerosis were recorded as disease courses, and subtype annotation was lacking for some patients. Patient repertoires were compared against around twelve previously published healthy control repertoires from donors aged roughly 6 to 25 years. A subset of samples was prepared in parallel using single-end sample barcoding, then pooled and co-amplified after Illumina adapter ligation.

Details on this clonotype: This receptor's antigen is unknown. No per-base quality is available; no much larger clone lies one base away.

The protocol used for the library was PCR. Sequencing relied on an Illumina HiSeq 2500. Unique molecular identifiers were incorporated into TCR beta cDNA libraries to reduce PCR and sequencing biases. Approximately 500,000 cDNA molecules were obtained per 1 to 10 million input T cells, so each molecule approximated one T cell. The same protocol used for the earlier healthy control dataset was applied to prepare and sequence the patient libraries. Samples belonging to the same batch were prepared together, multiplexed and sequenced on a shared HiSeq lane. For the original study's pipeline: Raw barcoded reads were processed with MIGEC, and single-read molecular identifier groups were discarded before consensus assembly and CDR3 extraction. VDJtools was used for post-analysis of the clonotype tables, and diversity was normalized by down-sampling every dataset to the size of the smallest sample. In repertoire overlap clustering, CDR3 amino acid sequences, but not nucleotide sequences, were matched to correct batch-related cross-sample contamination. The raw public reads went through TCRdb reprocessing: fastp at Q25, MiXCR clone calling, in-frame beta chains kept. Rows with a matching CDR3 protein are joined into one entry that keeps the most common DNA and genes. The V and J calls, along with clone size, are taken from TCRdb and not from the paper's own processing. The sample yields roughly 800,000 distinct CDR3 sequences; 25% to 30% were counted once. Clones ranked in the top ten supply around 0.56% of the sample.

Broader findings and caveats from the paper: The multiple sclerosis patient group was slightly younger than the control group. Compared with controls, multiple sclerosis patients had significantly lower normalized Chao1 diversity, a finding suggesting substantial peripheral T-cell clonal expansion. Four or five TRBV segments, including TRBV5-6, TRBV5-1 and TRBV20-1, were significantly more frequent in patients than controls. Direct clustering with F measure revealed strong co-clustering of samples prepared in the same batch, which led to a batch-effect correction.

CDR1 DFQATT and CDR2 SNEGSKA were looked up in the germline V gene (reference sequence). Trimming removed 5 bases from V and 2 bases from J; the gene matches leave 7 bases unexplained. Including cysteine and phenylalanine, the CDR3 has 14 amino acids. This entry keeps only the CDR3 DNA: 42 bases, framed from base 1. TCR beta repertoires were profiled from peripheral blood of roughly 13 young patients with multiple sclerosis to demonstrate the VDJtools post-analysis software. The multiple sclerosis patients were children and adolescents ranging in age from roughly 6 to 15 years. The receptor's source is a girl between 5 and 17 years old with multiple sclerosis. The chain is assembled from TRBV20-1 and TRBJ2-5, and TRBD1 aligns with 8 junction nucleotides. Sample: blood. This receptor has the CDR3 CSAPSTGVQETQYF. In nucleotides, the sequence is TGCAGTGCTCCATCGACAGGGGTTCAAGAGACCCAGTACTTC.